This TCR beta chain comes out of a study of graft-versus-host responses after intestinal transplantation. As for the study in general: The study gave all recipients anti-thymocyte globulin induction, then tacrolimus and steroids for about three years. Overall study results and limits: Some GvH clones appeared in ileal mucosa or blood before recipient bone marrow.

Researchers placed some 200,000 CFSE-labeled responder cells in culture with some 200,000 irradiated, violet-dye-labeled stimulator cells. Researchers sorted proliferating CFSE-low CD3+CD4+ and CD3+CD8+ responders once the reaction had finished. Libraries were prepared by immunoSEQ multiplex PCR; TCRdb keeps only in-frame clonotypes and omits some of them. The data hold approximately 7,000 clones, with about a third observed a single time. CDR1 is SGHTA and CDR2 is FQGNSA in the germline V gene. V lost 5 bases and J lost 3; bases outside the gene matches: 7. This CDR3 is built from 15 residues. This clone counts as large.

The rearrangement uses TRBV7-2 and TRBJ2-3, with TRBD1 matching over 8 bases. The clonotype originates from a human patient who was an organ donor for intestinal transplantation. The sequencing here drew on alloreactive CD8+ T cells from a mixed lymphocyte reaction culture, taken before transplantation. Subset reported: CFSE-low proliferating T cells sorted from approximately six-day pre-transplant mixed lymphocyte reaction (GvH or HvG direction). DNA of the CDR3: TGTGCCAGCAGCCAGCAGGGGGCAAGGACAGATACGCAGTATTTT. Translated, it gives CASSQQGARTDTQYF.